This T cell receptor beta chain was recovered during a study of CD8 T cells in ankylosing spondylitis. Whole-study findings and limits: Peripheral blood samples showed relatively rare disease-linked clones, and these clones were CD8+. Roughly 8 highly homologous variants made up a TCR beta motif, and this motif appeared characteristic of ankylosing spondylitis blood. Matched ankylosing spondylitis synovial fluid reportedly contained a significantly enriched population of disease-linked clones.

TCR beta libraries were made by quantitative 5'-RACE with molecular barcodes. TCRdb re-analysed the 5' RACE reads in MiXCR, keeping a single row per CDR3 protein. Among approximately 440,000 distinct CDR3 sequences listed, 17% were seen once. Germline CDR1 SGHRS, CDR2 YFSETQ. Trimming took 1 base from V and 5 from J, leaving 9 bases between them. CDR3 length: 13 residues. On this clonotype itself: Antigen specificity is unknown.

The sequenced sample consisted of blood, either unsorted or a sorted T cell fraction (not recorded which). The receptor comes from a male donor with ankylosing spondylitis. This rearrangement joins TRBV5-1 to TRBJ2-5; D unclear. CDR3 region: CASSLLAGETQYF. CDR3 nucleotides: TGCGCCAGCAGCTTGCTGGCAGGCGAGACCCAGTACTTC.